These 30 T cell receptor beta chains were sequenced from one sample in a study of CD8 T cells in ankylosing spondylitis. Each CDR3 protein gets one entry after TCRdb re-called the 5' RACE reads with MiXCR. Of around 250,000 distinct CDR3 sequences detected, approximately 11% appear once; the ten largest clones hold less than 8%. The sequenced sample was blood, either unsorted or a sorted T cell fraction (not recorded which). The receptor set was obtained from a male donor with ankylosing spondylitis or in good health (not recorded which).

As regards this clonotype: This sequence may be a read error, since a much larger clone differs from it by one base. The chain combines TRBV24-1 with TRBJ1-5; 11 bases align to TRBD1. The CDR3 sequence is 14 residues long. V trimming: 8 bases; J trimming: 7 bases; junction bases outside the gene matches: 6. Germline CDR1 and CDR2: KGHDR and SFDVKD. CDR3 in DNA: TGTGCCACCATGACGGGACAGGGGGGCCAGCCCCAGCATTTT. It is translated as CATMTGQGGQPQHF.

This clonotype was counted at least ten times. The CDR3 sequence: CASQGAGGQINEQFF. The CDR3 DNA reads TGTGCCAGCCAGGGGGCTGGGGGCCAGATCAATGAGCAGTTCTTC. The chain combines TRBV6-1 with TRBJ2-1, with 8 bases that match TRBD1. The J segment lost 6 bases and the V segment lost 8 bases, leaving 12 bases of the junction unmatched. The CDR3 is 15 amino acids. Germline CDR1 and CDR2: MNHNS and SASEGT.

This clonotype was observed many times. CDR3 in amino acids: CSARDAGPNGEQYF. The CDR3 bases are TGCAGTGCTAGAGATGCCGGACCAAATGGCGAGCAGTACTTC. This chain uses TRBV20-1 with TRBJ2-7; no reliable D call. V lost 0 bases to trimming and J lost 6 bases, with 15 bases between them. This CDR3 comprises 14 residues. Per germline, CDR1 DFQATT and CDR2 SNEGSKA (reference sequence).

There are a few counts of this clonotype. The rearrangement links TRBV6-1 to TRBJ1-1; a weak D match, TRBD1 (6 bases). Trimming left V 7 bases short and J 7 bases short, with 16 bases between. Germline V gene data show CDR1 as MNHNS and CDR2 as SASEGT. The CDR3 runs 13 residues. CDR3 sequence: CASTPQGRGEAFF. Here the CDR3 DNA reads TGTGCCAGCACCCCACAGGGACGCGGTGAAGCTTTCTTT.

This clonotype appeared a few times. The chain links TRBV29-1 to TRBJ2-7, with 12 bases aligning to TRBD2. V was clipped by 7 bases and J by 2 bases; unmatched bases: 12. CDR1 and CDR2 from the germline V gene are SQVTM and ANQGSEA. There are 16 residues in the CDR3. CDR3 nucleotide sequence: TGCAGCGCCGAACTAGCGGGAGGCCTAGAAACCTACGAGCAGTACTTC. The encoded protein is CSAELAGGLETYEQYF.

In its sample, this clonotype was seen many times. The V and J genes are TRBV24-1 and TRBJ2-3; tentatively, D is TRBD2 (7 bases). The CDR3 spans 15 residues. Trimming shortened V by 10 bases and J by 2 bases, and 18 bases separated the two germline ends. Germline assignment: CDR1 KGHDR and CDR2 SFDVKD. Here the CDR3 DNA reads TGTGCCACTGAAGGGGGGGTCCTCCTCACAGATACGCAGTATTTT. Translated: CATEGGVLLTDTQYF.

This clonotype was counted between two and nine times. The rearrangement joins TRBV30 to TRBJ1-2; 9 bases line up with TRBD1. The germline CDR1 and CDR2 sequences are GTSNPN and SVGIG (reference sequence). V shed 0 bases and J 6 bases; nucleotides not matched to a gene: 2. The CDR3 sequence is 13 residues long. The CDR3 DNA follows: TGTGCCTGGAGTGTAACAGGGGGCAATGGCTACACCTTC. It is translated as CAWSVTGGNGYTF.

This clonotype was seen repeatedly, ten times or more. The CDR3 region has the DNA TGCGCCAGCAAGGCGTTCGCGGGAGACTCAGATACGCAGTATTTT. It codes for CASKAFAGDSDTQYF. The chain combines TRBV5-1 with TRBJ2-3, with 7 nucleotides matching TRBD2. Germline values: CDR1 SGHRS, CDR2 YFSETQ. The CDR3 contains 15 residues. The V segment lost 6 bases and the J segment 4 bases; nucleotides outside the gene matches: 11. Filled out from reference TRBV5-1 and TRBJ2-3, the complete variable domain reads KAGVTQTPRYLIKTRGQQVTLSCSPISGHRSVSWYQQTPGQGLQFLFEYFSETQRNKGNFPGRFSGRQFSNSRSEMNVSTLELGDSALYLCASKAFAGDSDTQYFGPGTRLTVL.

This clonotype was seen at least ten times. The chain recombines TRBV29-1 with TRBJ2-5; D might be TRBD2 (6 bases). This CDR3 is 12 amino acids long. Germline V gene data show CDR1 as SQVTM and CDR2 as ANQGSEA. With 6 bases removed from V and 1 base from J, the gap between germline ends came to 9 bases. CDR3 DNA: TGCAGCGTGAGGGACTCCCAAGAGACCCAGTACTTC. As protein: CSVRDSQETQYF. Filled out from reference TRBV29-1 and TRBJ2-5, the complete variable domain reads SAVISQKPSRDICQRGTSLTIQCQVDSQVTMMFWYRQQPGQSLTLIATANQGSEATYESGFVIDKFPISRPNLTFSTLTVSNMSPEDSSIYLCSVRDSQETQYFGPGTRLLVL.

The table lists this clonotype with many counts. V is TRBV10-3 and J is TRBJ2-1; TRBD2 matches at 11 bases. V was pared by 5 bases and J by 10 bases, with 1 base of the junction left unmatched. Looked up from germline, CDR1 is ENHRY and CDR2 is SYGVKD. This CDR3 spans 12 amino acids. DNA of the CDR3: TGTGCCATCAGTCTAGCGGGAGGAGAGCAGTTCTTC. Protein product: CAISLAGGEQFF.

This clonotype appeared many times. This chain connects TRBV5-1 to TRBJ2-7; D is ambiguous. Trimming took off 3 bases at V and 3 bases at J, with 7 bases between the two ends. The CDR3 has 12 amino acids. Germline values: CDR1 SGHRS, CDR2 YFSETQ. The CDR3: CASSSTFYEQYF. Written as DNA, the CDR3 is TGCGCCAGCAGCTCCACCTTCTACGAGCAGTACTTC.

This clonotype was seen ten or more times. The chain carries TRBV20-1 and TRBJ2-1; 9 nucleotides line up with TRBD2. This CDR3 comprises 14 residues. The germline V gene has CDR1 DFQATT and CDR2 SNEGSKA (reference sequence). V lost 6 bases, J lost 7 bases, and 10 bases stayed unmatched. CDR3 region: CSAYSGSAWNEQFF. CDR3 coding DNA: TGCAGTGCCTATAGCGGGAGCGCGTGGAATGAGCAGTTCTTC.

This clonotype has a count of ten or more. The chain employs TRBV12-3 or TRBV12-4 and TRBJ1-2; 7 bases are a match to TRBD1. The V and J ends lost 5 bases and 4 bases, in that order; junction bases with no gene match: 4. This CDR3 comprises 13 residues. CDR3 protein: CASSPQGSYGYTF. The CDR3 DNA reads TGTGCCAGCAGTCCACAGGGGTCCTATGGCTACACCTTC.

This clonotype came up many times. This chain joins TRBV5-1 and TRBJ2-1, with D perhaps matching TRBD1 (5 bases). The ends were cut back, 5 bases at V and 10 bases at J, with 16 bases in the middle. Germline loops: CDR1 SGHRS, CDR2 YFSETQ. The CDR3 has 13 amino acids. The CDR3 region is CASRITQGKEQFF. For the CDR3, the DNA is TGCGCCAGCAGAATCACCCAGGGTAAGGAGCAGTTCTTC. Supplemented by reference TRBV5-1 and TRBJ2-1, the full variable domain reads KAGVTQTPRYLIKTRGQQVTLSCSPISGHRSVSWYQQTPGQGLQFLFEYFSETQRNKGNFPGRFSGRQFSNSRSEMNVSTLELGDSALYLCASRITQGKEQFFGPGTRLTVL.

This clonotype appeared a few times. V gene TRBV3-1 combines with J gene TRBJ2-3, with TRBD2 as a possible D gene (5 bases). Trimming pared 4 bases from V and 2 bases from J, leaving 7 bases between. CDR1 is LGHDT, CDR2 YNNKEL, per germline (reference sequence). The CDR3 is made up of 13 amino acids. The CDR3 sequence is CASSPLATDTQYF. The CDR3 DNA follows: TGTGCCAGCAGCCCCCTAGCCACAGATACGCAGTATTTT.

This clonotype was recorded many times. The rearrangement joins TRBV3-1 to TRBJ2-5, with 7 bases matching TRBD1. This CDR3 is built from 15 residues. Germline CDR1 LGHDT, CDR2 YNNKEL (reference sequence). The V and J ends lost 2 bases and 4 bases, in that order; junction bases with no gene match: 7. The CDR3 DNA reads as TGTGCCAGCAGCCAACCGACAGGGCTCGGAGAGACCCAGTACTTC. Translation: CASSQPTGLGETQYF.

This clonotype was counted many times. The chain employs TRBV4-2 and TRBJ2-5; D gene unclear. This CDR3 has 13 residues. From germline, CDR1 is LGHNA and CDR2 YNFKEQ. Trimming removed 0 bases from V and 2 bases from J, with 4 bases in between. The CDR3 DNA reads TGTGCCAGCAGCCAAGACGGTCAAGAGACCCAGTACTTC. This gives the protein CASSQDGQETQYF.

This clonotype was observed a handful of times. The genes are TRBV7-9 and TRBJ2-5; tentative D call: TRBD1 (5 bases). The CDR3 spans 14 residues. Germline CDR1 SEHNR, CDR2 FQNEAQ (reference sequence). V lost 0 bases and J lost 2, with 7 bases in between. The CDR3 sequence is CASSLAKGQETQYF. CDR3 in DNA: TGTGCCAGCAGCTTAGCGAAGGGGCAAGAGACCCAGTACTTC. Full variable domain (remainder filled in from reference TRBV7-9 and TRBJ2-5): DTGVSQNPRHKITKRGQNVTFRCDPISEHNRLYWYRQTLGQGPEFLTYFQNEAQLEKSRLLSDRFSAERPKGSFSTLEIQRTEQGDSAMYLCASSLAKGQETQYFGPGTRLLVL.

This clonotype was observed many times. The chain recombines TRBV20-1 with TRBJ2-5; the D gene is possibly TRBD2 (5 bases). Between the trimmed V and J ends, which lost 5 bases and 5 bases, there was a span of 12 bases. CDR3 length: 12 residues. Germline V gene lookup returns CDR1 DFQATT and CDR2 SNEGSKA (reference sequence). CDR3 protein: CSAQAAGETQYF. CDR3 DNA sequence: TGCAGTGCTCAGGCTGCGGGTGAGACCCAGTACTTC.

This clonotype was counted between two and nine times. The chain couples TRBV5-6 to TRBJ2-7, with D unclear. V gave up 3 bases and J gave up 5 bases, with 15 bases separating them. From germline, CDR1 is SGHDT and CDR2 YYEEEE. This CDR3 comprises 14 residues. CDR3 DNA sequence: TGTGCCAGCAGCTCCTGGACCCTATCCCACGAGCAGTACTTC. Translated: CASSSWTLSHEQYF.

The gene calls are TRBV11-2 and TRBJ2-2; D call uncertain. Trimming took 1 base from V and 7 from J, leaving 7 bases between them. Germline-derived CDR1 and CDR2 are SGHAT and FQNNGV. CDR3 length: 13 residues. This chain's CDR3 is CASSLVGRGELFF. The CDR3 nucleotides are TGTGCCAGCAGCTTAGTCGGCCGCGGGGAGCTGTTTTTT.

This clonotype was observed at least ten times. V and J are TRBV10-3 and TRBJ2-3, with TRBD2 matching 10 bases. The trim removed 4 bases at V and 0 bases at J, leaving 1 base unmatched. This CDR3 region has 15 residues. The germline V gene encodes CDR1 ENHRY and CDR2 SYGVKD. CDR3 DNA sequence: TGTGCCATCAGTGCGGGACTAGCGAGCACAGATACGCAGTATTTT. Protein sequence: CAISAGLASTDTQYF.

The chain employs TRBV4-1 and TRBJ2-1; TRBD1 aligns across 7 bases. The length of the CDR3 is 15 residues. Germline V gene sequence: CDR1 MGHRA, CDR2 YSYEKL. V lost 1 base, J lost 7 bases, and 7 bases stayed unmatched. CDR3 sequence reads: CASSQGQGLGNEQFF. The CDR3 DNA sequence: TGCGCCAGCAGCCAAGGACAGGGTCTGGGGAATGAGCAGTTCTTC.

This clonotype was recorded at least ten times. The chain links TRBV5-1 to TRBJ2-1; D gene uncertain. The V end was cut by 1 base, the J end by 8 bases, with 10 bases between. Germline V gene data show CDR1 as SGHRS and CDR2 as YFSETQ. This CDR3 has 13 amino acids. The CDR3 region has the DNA TGCGCCAGCAGCTTGATGGCGGTTGATGAGCAGTTCTTC. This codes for CASSLMAVDEQFF.

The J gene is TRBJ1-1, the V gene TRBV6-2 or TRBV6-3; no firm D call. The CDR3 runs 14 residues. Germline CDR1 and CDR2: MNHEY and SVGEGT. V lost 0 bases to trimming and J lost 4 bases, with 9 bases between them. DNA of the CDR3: TGTGCCAGCAGTTACTCCGGTGGTGCCACTGAAGCTTTCTTT. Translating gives CASSYSGGATEAFF.

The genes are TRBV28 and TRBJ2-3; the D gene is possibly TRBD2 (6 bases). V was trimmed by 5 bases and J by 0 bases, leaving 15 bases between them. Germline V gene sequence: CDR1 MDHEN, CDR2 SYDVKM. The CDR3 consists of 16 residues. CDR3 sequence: CASSGPAGSSTDTQYF. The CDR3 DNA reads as TGTGCCAGCAGTGGCCCCGCGGGGTCCAGCACAGATACGCAGTATTTT.

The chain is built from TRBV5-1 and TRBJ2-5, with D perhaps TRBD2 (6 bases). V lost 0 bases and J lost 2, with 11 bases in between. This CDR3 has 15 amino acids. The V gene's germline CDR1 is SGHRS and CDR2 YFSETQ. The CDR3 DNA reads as TGCGCCAGCAGCTTGGTTGGGGGGTTTCAAGAGACCCAGTACTTC. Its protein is CASSLVGGFQETQYF.

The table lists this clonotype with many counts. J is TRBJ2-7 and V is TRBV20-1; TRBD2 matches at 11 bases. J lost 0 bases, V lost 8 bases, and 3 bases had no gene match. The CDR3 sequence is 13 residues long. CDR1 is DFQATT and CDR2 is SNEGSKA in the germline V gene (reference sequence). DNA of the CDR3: TGCAGTTGTAGCGGGAGGGACTCCTACGAGCAGTACTTC. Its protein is CSCSGRDSYEQYF.

The CDR3 sequence is CASRGAGTRSGANVLTF. In nucleotides, the CDR3 is TGTGCCAGCCGGGGGGCAGGGACCCGCTCTGGGGCCAACGTCCTGACTTTC. The chain recombines TRBV28 with TRBJ2-6, with D perhaps TRBD2 (7 bases). V was pared by 8 bases and J by 0 bases, with 17 bases between. The CDR3 has 17 residues. Germline CDR1 and CDR2: MDHEN and SYDVKM.

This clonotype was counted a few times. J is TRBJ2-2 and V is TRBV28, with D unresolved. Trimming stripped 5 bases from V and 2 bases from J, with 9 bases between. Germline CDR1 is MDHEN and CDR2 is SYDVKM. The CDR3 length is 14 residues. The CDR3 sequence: CASSVGSNTGELFF. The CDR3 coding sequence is TGTGCCAGCAGTGTAGGAAGTAACACCGGGGAGCTGTTTTTT.